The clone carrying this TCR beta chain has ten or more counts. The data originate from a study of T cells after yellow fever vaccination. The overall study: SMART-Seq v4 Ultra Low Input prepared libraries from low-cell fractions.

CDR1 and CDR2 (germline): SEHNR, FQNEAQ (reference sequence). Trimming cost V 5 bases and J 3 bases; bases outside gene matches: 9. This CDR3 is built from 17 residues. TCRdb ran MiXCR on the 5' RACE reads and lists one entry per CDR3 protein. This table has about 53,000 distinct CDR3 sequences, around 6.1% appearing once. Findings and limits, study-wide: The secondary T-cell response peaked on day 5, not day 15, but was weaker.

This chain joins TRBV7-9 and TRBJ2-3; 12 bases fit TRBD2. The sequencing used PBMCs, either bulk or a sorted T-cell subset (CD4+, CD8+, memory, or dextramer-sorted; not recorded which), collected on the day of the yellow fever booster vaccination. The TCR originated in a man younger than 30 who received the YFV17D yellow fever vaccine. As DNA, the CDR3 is TGTGCCAGCAGCCCGGAACTAGCGGGGGGTATAACAGATACGCAGTATTTT. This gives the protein CASSPELAGGITDTQYF.